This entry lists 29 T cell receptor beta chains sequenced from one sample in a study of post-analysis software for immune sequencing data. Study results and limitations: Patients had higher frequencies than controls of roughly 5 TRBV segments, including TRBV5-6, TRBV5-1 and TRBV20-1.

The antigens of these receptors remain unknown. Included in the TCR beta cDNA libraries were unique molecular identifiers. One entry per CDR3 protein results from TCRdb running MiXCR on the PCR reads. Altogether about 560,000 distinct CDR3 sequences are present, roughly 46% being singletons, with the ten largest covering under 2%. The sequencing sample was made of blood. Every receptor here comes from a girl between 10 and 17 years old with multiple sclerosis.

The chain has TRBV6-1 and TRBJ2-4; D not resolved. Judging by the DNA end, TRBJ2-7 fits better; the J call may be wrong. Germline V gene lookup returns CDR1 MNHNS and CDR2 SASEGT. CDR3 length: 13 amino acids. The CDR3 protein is CASSEQRRAEQYF. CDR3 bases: TGTGCCAGCAGTGAACAGCGCAGAGCCGAGCAGTACTTC.

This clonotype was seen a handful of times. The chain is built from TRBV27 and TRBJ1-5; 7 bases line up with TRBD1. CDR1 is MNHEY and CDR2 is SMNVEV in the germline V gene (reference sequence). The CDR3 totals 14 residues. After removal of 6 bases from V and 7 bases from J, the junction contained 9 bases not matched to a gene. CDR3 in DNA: TGTGCCAGCAGCCAAGACAGGGCGACCCAGCCCCAGCATTTT. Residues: CASSQDRATQPQHF.

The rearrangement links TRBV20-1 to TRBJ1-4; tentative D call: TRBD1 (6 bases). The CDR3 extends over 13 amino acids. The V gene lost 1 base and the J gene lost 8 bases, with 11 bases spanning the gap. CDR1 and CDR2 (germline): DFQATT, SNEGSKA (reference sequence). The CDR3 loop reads CSARGSRGEKLFF. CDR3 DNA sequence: TGCAGTGCTAGAGGCTCCAGGGGAGAAAAACTGTTTTTT.

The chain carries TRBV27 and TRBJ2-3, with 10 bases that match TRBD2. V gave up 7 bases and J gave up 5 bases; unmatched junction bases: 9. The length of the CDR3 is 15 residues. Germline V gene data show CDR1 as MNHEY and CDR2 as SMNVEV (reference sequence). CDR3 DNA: TGTGCCAGCAATCGACCGGGACTAGCGTTAGATACGCAGTATTTT. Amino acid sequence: CASNRPGLALDTQYF.

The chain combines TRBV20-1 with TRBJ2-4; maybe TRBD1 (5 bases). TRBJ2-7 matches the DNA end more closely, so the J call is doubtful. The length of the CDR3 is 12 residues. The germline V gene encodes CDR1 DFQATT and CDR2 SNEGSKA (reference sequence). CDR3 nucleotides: TGCAGTGCTCAAAAGGGGCAGTACGAGCAGTACTTC. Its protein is CSAQKGQYEQYF.

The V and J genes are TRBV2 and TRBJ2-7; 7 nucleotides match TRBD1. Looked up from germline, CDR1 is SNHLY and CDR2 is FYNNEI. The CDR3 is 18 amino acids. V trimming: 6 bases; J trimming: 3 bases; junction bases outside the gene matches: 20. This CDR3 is CASSLRDSIVRGFYEQYF. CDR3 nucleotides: TGTGCCAGCAGCCTCCGGGACAGTATAGTTCGGGGCTTCTACGAGCAGTACTTC.

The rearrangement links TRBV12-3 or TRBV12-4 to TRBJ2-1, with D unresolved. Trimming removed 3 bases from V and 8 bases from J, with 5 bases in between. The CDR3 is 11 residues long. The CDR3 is CASSFVHEQFF. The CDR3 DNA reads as TGTGCCAGCAGTTTCGTCCATGAGCAGTTCTTC.

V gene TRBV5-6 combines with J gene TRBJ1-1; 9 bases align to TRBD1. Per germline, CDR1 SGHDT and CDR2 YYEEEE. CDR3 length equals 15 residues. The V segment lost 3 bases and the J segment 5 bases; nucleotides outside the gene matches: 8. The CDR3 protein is CASSYRDREVTEAFF. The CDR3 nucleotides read TGTGCCAGCAGCTATCGGGACAGGGAGGTAACTGAAGCTTTCTTT.

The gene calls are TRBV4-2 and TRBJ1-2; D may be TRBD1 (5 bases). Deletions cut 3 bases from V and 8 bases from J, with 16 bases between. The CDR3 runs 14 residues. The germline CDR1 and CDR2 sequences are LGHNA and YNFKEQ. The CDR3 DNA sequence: TGTGCCAGCAGCCACGGGGCAGGGAGGTTGGGCTACACCTTC. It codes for CASSHGAGRLGYTF.

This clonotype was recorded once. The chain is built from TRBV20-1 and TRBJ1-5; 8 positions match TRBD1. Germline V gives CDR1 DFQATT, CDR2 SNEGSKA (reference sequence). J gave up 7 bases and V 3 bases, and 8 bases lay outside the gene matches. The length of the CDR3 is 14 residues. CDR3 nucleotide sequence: TGCAGTGCTAGCCGAGGACAGGGTGACCAGCCCCAGCATTTT. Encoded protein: CSASRGQGDQPQHF.

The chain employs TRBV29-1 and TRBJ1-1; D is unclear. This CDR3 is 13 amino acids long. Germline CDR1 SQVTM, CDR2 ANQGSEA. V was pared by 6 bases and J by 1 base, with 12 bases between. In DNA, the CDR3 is TGCAGCGTCGCCCCGGGCCCGAACACTGAAGCTTTCTTT. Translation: CSVAPGPNTEAFF.

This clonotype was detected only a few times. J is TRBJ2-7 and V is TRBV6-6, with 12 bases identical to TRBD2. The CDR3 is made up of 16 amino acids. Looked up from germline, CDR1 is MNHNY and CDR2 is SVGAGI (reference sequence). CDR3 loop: CASKGLAGGNSYEQYF. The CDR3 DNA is TGTGCTTCAAAAGGGCTAGCGGGGGGGAACTCCTACGAGCAGTACTTC.

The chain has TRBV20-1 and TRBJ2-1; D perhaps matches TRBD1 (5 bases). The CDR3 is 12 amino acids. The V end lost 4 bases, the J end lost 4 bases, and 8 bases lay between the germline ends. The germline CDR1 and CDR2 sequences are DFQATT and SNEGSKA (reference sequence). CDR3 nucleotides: TGCAGTGCTACCAGGGCTTACAATGAGCAGTTCTTC. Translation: CSATRAYNEQFF.

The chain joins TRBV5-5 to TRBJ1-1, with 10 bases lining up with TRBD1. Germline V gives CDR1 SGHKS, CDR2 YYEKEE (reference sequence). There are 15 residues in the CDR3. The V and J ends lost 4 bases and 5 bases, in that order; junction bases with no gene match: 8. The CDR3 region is CASSPGTGEGTEAFF. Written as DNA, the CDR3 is TGTGCCAGCAGCCCGGGGACAGGGGAGGGGACTGAAGCTTTCTTT.

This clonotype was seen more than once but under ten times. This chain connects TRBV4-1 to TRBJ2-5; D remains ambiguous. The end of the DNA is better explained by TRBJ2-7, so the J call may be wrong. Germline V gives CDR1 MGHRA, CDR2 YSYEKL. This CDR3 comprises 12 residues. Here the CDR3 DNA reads TGCGCCAGCAGCCAGGAATTAGGCGAGCAGTACTTC. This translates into CASSQELGEQYF.

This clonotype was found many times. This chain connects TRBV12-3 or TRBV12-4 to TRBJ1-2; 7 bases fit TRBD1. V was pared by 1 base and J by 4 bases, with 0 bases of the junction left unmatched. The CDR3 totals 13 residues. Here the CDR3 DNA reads TGTGCCAGCAGTTTAGGGACAGGCTATGGCTACACCTTC. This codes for CASSLGTGYGYTF.

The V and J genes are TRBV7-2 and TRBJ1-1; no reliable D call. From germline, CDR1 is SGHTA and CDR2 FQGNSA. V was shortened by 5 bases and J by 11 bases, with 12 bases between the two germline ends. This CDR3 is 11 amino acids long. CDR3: CASSPQRGAFF. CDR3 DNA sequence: TGTGCCAGCAGCCCCCAGCGGGGTGCTTTCTTT.

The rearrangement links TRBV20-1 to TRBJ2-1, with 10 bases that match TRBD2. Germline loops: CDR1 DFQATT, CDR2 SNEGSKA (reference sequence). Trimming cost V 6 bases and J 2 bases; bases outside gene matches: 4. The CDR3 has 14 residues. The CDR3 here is CSAPLAGAYNEQFF. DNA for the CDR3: TGCAGTGCACCTCTAGCGGGGGCCTACAATGAGCAGTTCTTC.

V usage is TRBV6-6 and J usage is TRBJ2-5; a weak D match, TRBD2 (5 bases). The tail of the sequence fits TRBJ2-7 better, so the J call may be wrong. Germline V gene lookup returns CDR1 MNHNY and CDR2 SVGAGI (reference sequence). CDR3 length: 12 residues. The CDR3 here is CASTTSGYEQYF. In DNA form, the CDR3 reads TGTGCCAGCACTACCAGCGGCTACGAGCAGTACTTC.

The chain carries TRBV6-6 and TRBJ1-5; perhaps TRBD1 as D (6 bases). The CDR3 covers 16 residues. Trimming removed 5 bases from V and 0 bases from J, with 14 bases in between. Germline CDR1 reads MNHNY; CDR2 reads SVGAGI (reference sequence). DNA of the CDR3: TGTGCCAGCAGTCCACGACAGGACCGTAGCAATCAGCCCCAGCATTTT. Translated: CASSPRQDRSNQPQHF.

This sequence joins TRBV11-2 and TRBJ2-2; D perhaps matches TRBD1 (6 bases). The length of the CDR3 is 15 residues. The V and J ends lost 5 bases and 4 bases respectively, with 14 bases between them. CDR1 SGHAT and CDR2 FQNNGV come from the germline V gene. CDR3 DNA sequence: TGTGCCAGCAGCCCTTGGACAGCCAGCACCGGGGAGCTGTTTTTT. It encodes CASSPWTASTGELFF. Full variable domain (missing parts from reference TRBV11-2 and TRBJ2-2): EAGVAQSPRYKIIEKRQSVAFWCNPISGHATLYWYQQILGQGPKLLIQFQNNGVVDDSQLPKDRFSAERLKGVDSTLKIQPAKLEDSAVYLCASSPWTASTGELFFGEGSRLTVL.

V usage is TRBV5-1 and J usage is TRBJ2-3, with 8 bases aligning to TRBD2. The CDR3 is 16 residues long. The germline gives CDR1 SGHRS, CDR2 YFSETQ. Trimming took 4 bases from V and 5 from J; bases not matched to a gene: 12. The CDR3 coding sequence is TGCGCCAGCAGCCCCGGAGGAGCGGGAGTGGGAGATACGCAGTATTTT. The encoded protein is CASSPGGAGVGDTQYF.

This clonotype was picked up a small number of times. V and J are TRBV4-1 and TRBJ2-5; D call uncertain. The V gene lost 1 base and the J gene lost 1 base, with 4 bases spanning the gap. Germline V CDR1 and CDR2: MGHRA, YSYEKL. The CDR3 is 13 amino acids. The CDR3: CASSQAVQETQYF. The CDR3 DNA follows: TGCGCCAGCAGCCAAGCGGTCCAAGAGACCCAGTACTTC.

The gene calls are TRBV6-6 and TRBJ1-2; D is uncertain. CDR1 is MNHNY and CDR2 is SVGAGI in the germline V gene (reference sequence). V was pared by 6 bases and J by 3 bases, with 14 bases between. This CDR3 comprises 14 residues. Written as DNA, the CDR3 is TGTGCCAGCAGCCCCCGGGAGGGCCACTATGGCTACACCTTC. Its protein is CASSPREGHYGYTF.

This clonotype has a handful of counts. The CDR3: CSARELVNYGYTF. The CDR3, as DNA: TGCAGTGCTAGAGAGCTAGTTAACTATGGCTACACCTTC. The chain uses TRBV20-1 and TRBJ1-2; D ambiguous. Trimming removed 0 bases from V and 1 base from J, with 6 bases in between. The germline V gene has CDR1 DFQATT and CDR2 SNEGSKA (reference sequence). The CDR3 spans 13 residues.

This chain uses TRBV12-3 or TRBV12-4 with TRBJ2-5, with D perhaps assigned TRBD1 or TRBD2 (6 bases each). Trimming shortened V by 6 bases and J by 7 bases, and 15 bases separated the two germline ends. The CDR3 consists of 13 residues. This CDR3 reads CASRPRGLGTQYF. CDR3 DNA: TGTGCCAGCAGGCCCCGGGGGCTGGGGACCCAGTACTTC.

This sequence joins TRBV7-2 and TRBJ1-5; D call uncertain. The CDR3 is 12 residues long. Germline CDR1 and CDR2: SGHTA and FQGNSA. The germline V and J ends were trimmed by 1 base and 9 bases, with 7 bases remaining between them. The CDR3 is CASSLETLPQHF. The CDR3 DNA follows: TGTGCCAGCAGCTTAGAGACACTGCCCCAGCATTTT.

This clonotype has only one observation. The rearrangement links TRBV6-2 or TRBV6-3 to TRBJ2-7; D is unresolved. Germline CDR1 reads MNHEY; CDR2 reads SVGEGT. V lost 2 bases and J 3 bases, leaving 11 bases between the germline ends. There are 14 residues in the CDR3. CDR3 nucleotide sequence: TGTGCCAGCAGTTACAGGGAAGGTATCTACGAGCAGTACTTC. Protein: CASSYREGIYEQYF.

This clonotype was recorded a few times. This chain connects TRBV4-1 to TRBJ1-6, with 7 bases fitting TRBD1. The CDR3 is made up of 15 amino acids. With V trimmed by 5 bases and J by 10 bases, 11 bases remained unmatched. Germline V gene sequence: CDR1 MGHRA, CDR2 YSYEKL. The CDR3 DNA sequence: TGCGCCAGCAGCTTAGAGACAGGGTCCGGATCACCCCTCCACTTT. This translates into CASSLETGSGSPLHF.